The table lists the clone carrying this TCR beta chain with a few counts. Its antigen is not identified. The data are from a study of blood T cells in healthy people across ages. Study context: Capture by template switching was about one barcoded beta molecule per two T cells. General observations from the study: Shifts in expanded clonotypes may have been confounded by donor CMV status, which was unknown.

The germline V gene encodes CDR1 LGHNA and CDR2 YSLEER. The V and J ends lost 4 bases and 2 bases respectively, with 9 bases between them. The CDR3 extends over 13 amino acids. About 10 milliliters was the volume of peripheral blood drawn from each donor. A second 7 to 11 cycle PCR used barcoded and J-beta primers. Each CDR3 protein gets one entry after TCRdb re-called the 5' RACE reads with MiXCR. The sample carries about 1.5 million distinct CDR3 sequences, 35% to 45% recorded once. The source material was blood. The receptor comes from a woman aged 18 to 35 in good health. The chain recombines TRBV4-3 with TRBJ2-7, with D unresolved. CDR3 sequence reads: CASSPTTTYEQYF. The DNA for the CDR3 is TGCGCCAGCAGCCCCACGACAACCTACGAGCAGTACTTC.